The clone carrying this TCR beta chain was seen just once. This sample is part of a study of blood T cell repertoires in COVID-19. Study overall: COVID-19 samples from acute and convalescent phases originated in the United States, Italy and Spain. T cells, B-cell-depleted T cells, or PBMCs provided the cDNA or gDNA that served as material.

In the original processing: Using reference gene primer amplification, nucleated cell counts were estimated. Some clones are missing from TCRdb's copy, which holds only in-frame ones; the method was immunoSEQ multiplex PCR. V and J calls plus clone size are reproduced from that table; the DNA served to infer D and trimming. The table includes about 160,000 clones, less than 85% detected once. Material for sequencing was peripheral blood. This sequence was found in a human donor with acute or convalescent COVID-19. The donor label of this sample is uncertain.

CDR3 DNA: TGTGCCACCAGCAGAGTAGGGGGAGGGAACTATGGCTACACCTTC. Encoded protein: CATSRVGGGNYGYTF. This sequence joins TRBV15 and TRBJ1-2, with D perhaps TRBD1 (6 bases). V lost 1 base to trimming and J lost 2 bases, with 11 bases between them. CDR1 LNHNV and CDR2 YYDKDF come from the germline V gene (reference sequence). This CDR3 has 15 amino acids.